The rows below give T cell receptor beta chains drawn from one sample of a study of CD8+CD57+ T cells in acquired aplastic anemia. In TCRdb, the reads were re-called with MiXCR into one record per CDR3 protein. The sample has about 58,000 distinct CDR3 sequences, approximately 54% seen once; the top ten hold roughly 15%. Sequencing input: sorted CD4+, CD8+, or CD8+CD57+ T cells (not recorded which) from PBMCs. Receptor source: a human donor with aplastic anemia. CDR3s include the opening cysteine and the closing phenylalanine or tryptophan. Fields, in order: V gene, CDR3 protein.

TRBV11-2 CASSLGSGDEQFF
TRBV7-6 CASSPSGGYQFF
TRBV5-6 CASSLGTGVGELFF
TRBV7-8 CASSLGLLAGGGGYTF
TRBV10-3 CAISDGSVSTDTQYF
TRBV19 CASKGRENSPLHF
TRBV6-1 CASSPQGAYNEQFF
TRBV30 CAWSGTGYNQPQHF
TRBV5-6 CASTSGTSQGGELFF
TRBV25-1 CASSEYLGSGYEQYF
TRBV4-2 CASSQEGADTQYF
TRBV6-5 CASSYYPFIAGNEFF
TRBV6-1 CASVGGANSGNTIYF
TRBV25-1 CASSERVDSSPLHF
TRBV29-1 CSVVAQAGPDYEQYF
TRBV7-9 CASSAGTGETQYF
TRBV15 CATSRDRGSGNTIYF
TRBV7-8 CASSPYGTTKGGYTF
TRBV24-1 CATSDLAGVPGPEQFF